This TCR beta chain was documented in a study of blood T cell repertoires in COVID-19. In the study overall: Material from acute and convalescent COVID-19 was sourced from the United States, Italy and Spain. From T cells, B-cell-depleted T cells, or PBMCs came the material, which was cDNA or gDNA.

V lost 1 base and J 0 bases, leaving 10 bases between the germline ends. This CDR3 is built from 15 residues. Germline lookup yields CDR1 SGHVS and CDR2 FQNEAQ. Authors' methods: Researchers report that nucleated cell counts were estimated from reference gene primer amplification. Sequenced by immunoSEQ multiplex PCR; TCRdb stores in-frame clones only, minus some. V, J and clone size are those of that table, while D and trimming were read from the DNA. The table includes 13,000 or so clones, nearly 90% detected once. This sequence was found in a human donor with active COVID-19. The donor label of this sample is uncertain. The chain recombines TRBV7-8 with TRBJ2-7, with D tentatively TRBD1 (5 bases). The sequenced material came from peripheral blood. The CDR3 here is CASSLGGSLSYEQYF. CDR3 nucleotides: TGTGCCAGCAGCTTAGGGGGCAGTCTCTCCTACGAGCAGTACTTC. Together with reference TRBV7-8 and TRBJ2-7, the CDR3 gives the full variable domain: GAGVSQSPRYKVAKRGQDVALRCDPISGHVSLFWYQQALGQGPEFLTYFQNEAQLDKSGLPSDRFFAERPEGSVSTLKIQRTQQEDSAVYLCASSLGGSLSYEQYFGPGTRLTVT.